This T cell receptor (beta chain) stems from a study of cytomegalovirus exposure and HLA in healthy donors. The table lists this clone with a few counts. Trimming removed 3 bases from V and 6 bases from J, with 11 bases in between. Germline CDR1 and CDR2: WSHSY and SAAADI. CDR3 size: 14 residues. The PCR was carried out with 60 Vbeta primers and 13 Jbeta primers. Assay: immunoSEQ multiplex PCR; the TCRdb copy retains only in-frame clones and omits some. The table includes some 150,000 clones, over 70% detected once. The clonotype originates from a woman aged 40-49 years in good health and CMV-seronegative. V is TRBV10-2 and J is TRBJ2-2; tentative D call: TRBD2 (5 bases). Sequences were obtained from PBMCs. The DNA of the CDR3 is TGCGCCAGCAGTGACGGGATGGGCGCCGGGGAGCTGTTTTTT. It yields the protein CASSDGMGAGELFF.